The rows below give T cell receptor beta chains drawn from one sample of a study of T cell clonotyping in hematopoietic cell transplantation. The repertoire was sequenced with immunoSEQ multiplex PCR; TCRdb's copy has only in-frame clones and lacks some. The table has 75,000 to 95,000 clones, about 96% seen once. Sequences were derived from peripheral blood mononuclear cells, sampled before stem cell transplant. All receptors derive from a woman aged 50 to 60 with acute myeloid leukemia. Some clones in this sample may be carry-over from other donors' samples. The CDR3 runs from the conserved cysteine through the conserved F or W. Fields, in order: D gene, V gene, clone size, J gene, CDR3 DNA, CDR3 protein. The D gene is left open where the match is weak. Where a row states a size, it is once, few, many or the class of an expanded clone; other rows omit it.

>NA|TRBV18|NA|TRBJ1-1
TGTGCCAGCTCACCCCAACCCGACAGATCCACTGAAGCTTTCTTT
CASSPQPDRSTEAFF
>NA|TRBV9|NA|TRBJ2-2
TGTGCCAGCAGCGTAGGTCCCGAGAACACCGGGGAGCTGTTTTTT
CASSVGPENTGELFF
>TRBD2|TRBV9|NA|TRBJ2-2
TGTGCCAGCAGCGTAGGAATGCTAGCGGGTACCGGGGAGCTGTTTTTT
CASSVGMLAGTGELFF
>TRBD1|TRBV2|NA|TRBJ2-5
TGTGCCAGCAGTTTCGGGACAGAGTACCAAGAGACCCAGTACTTC
CASSFGTEYQETQYF
>TRBD1|TRBV18|NA|TRBJ1-2
TGTGCCAGTCGCCCGGGACAGGACTATGGCTACACCTTC
CASRPGQDYGYTF
>TRBD1|TRBV7-9|NA|TRBJ1-3
TGTGCCGCACCGACAGGGGGCGACGCCCCAAACACCATATATTTT
CAAPTGGDAPNTIYF
>TRBD2|TRBV6-5|NA|TRBJ2-3
TGTGCCAGCAGTTACTCGGCGGGGGGCAACACAGATACGCAGTATTTT
CASSYSAGGNTDTQYF
>NA|TRBV19|NA|TRBJ1-1
TGTGCCAGTAGTCAAATCGGGGACACTGAAGCTTTCTTT
CASSQIGDTEAFF
>NA|TRBV6-5|NA|TRBJ1-3
TGTGCCAGCAGTTCGCTTGGAAACACCATATATTTT
CASSSLGNTIYF
>NA|TRBV30|NA|TRBJ2-2
TGTGCCTGGAGCCCCACCGGGAGAGAGGCCGGGGAGCTGTTTTTT
CAWSPTGREAGELFF
>NA|TRBV19|NA|TRBJ1-5
TGTGCCAGTAGTATAGGGGGGCGAGGGAGCAATCAGCCCCAGCATTTT
CASSIGGRGSNQPQHF
>TRBD1|TRBV6-6|NA|TRBJ2-7
TGTGCCAGCAGTCCCCCGGGACAGGGCTGGGTCTTGTACTTC
CASSPPGQGWVLYF
>NA|TRBV18|NA|TRBJ2-7
TGTGCCAGCTCACCGAGGGGCGAGCAGTACTTC
CASSPRGEQYF
>NA|TRBV30|NA|TRBJ2-3
TGTGCCTGGAGACGACTGCTAAACACAGATACGCAGTATTTT
CAWRRLLNTDTQYF
>NA|TRBV27|NA|TRBJ2-3
TGTGCCAGCAGTTTAGTAACAGTGCCACGCACAGATACGCAGTATTTT
CASSLVTVPRTDTQYF
>NA|TRBV28|NA|TRBJ2-3
TGTGCCAGCTCTGAGGTGGAGGTCACAGATACGCAGTATTTT
CASSEVEVTDTQYF
>TRBD2|TRBV5-1|NA|TRBJ2-1
TGCGCCAGCAGCGGGGGAGGGTTCTACAATGAGCAGTTCTTC
CASSGGGFYNEQFF
>TRBD2|TRBV7-2|NA|TRBJ2-3
TGTGCCAGCAGCTTTAGCGGGGGGGCGGGTAGGGATACGCAGTATTTT
CASSFSGGAGRDTQYF
>NA|TRBV6-1|NA|TRBJ2-7
TGTGCCAGCCCCAAGAATACAGGGTCCGAGCAGTACTTC
CASPKNTGSEQYF
>NA|TRBV7-9|NA|TRBJ1-2
TGTGCCAGCAGCTTCAGTAACTATGGCTACACCTTC
CASSFSNYGYTF
>TRBD2|TRBV28|once|TRBJ2-1
TGTGCCAGCAGTTTATCCAAACGGGCTAGCGGGAGGCACAATGAGCAGTTCTTC
CASSLSKRASGRHNEQFF
>NA|TRBV19|NA|TRBJ1-1
TGTGCCAGTATGGGAGGGAGAACCTTGAACACTGAAGCTTTCTTT
CASMGGRTLNTEAFF
>NA|TRBV5-1|NA|TRBJ1-2
TGCGCCAGCAGCGCAGAAGCTAACTATGGCTACACCTTC
CASSAEANYGYTF
>NA|TRBV14|NA|TRBJ1-2
TGTGCCAGCAGCCAGACAGGCCCTCATGGCTACACCTTC
CASSQTGPHGYTF
>NA|TRBV4-2|once|TRBJ2-6
TGTGCCAGCAGCCAAGATCTGAAGGGGTGGTCTGGGGCCAACGTCCTGACTTTC
CASSQDLKGWSGANVLTF
>NA|TRBV30|NA|TRBJ1-5
TGTGCCTGGGCGGGACCGAGCAATCAGCCCCAGCATTTT
CAWAGPSNQPQHF
>NA|TRBV4-1|once|TRBJ1-5
TGCGCCAGCAGCCAAGACGGCACCACTCGGGGCAATCAGCCCCAGCATTTT
CASSQDGTTRGNQPQHF
>NA|TRBV5-6|NA|TRBJ2-7
TGTGCCAGCAGCTTAGGGGGCGAGCAGTACTTC
CASSLGGEQYF
>NA|TRBV1|NA|TRBJ2-7
TGCACCTCCCAACCGGGGGACTACTCCTACGAGCAGTACTTC
CTSQPGDYSYEQYF
>TRBD1|TRBV28|NA|TRBJ1-2
TGTGCCAGCAGTTTCGGGACAGGGGGCGCATTTAACTATGGCTACACCTTC
CASSFGTGGAFNYGYTF
>TRBD1|TRBV29-1|once|TRBJ1-5
TGCAGCGTTGGATCAGGGGGCGGTCAGCCCCAGCATTTT
CSVGSGGGQPQHF
>TRBD1|TRBV7-8|NA|TRBJ2-7
TGTGCCAGCACCTCGACAGGGCCGGGTGAGCAGTACTTC
CASTSTGPGEQYF
>NA|TRBV4-2|NA|TRBJ2-7
TGTGCCAGCAGCCAAGCGGGCCGCGCATACGAGCAGTACTTC
CASSQAGRAYEQYF
>NA|TRBV7-3|NA|TRBJ1-2
TGTGCCAGCAGCTTAACCCCGGATCAAATGGGCCACACCTTC
CASSLTPDQMGHTF
>NA|TRBV9|NA|TRBJ1-4
TGTGCCAGCAGCGTAAATCAATACGGCGGGGGAAATGAAAAACTGTTTTTT
CASSVNQYGGGNEKLFF
>TRBD1|TRBV7-3|NA|TRBJ2-1
TGTGCCAGCAGCCTAGACAGGGGGGTTCACAATGAGCAGTTCTTC
CASSLDRGVHNEQFF
>TRBD1|TRBV2|NA|TRBJ1-2
TGTGCCAGCGGACAGGAGAGAGGCTACACCTTC
CASGQERGYTF
>TRBD1|TRBV30|NA|TRBJ1-1
TGTGCCTGGAGTGTCCGGGACAGATACACTGAAGCTTTCTTT
CAWSVRDRYTEAFF
>TRBD2|TRBV7-8|NA|TRBJ2-3
TGTGCCAGCAGCTTGAGGACTAGCGGGGGGTTTAGCACAGATACGCAGTATTTT
CASSLRTSGGFSTDTQYF
>TRBD1|TRBV11-3|NA|TRBJ2-7
TGTGCCAGCAGCCCCACCGGGACAGGGTCCTACGAGCAGTACTTC
CASSPTGTGSYEQYF
>NA|TRBV7-9|NA|TRBJ2-5
TGTGCCAGCAGCACCACAGGGAGACTCCGGGAGACCCAGTACTTC
CASSTTGRLRETQYF
>NA|TRBV4-1|NA|TRBJ1-1
TGCGCCAGCAGCCAACCCTATTCCACCCGGAGGGCTTTCTTT
CASSQPYSTRRAFF
>TRBD1|TRBV25-1|NA|TRBJ2-5
TGTGCCAGCAGTGAACGGGACAGGGTGGCCCAGTACTTC
CASSERDRVAQYF
>NA|TRBV29-1|once|TRBJ1-1
TGCAGCGTTGAAGATCCCAGGAACACTGAAGCTTTCTTT
CSVEDPRNTEAFF
>NA|TRBV11-2|NA|TRBJ2-7
TGTGCCAGCAGCTTAGACAGGGGCCGATACGAGCAGTACTTC
CASSLDRGRYEQYF
>TRBD1|TRBV10-1|NA|TRBJ1-5
TGCGCCAGCAGCGGACAGGGGCGTCAGCCCCAGCATTTT
CASSGQGRQPQHF
>NA|TRBV5-4|once|TRBJ1-5
TGTGCCAGCAGCCTAGGAGGGGGCAATCAGCCCCAGCATTTT
CASSLGGGNQPQHF
>TRBD1|TRBV16|NA|TRBJ1-5
TGTGCCAGCAGCCAATCGGCCCAGGGGGACCAGCCCCAGCATTTT
CASSQSAQGDQPQHF
>NA|TRBV7-9|NA|TRBJ1-2
TGTGCCAGCAGCTTTGGAAATGGTGGCTACACCTTC
CASSFGNGGYTF
>TRBD2|TRBV6-6|once|TRBJ2-7
TGTGCCAGCAGGGCGATTGGGGCGGGAGGGCTAGGCGGCTTC
CASRAIGAGGLGGF
>NA|TRBV12-5|NA|TRBJ2-7
TGTGCTAGTGGGGACTACGAGCAGTACTTC
CASGDYEQYF
>NA|TRBV6-6|NA|TRBJ2-7
TGTGCCAGCAGTTACCGTCCATGGGAGCAGTACTTC
CASSYRPWEQYF
>NA|TRBV7-2|NA|TRBJ2-7
TGTGCCAGCAGCCCCCATTTGACCTACGAGCAGTACTTC
CASSPHLTYEQYF
>NA|TRBV4-1|NA|TRBJ2-7
TGCGCCAGCAGCCAAGAACGGGCGGGCAACGAGCAGTACTTC
CASSQERAGNEQYF
>NA|TRBV7-3|once|TRBJ1-4
TGTGCCAGCAGCTTAAGGGCTAATGAAAAACTGTTTTTT
CASSLRANEKLFF
>TRBD1|TRBV27|NA|TRBJ2-7
TGTGCCAGCAGTTTGGGGACAGGGTTTGGCGAGCAGTACTTC
CASSLGTGFGEQYF
>NA|TRBV7-9|NA|TRBJ1-2
TGTGCCAGCAGCTTATATAAAGGGGCCGCTAACTATGGCTACACCTTC
CASSLYKGAANYGYTF
>TRBD1|TRBV5-1|NA|TRBJ2-7
TGCGCCAGCAGCTTGGCCGCCGGGACAGGGCCCAACGAGCAGTACTTC
CASSLAAGTGPNEQYF
>NA|TRBV14|NA|TRBJ2-2
TGTGCCAGCAGCCTACCGGGGGCCGGGGAGCTGTTTTTT
CASSLPGAGELFF
>NA|TRBV30|NA|TRBJ1-6
TGTGCCTGGAGTGGCACTTATAATTCACCCCTCCACTTT
CAWSGTYNSPLHF